These 8 T cell receptor beta chains originate from one sample sequenced in a study of spatial heterogeneity in lung cancer. One entry per CDR3 protein, called by TCRdb with MiXCR from the 5' RACE reads. The sample records 48,000 or so distinct CDR3 sequences, roughly 5% being singletons. Documented time point: sample taken at primary tumor resection. Whole RNA came from tumor, nontumor lung or frozen PBMC and was sequenced without being sorted. Sequences were derived from PBMCs, sampled at surgery. The receptors here all came from a male donor with early-stage non-small cell lung cancer.

This clonotype was seen many times. This sequence joins TRBV5-4 and TRBJ2-1, with TRBD2 matching 9 bases. The CDR3 contains 16 residues. CDR1 is SGHNT and CDR2 is YYREEE in the germline V gene (reference sequence). The junction had 8 bases not matched to a gene; V was cut back by 3 bases and J by 4 bases. CDR3 protein: CASSSGSGSPYNEQFF. The CDR3 coding sequence is TGTGCCAGCAGCTCCGGTAGCGGGAGCCCATACAATGAGCAGTTCTTC.

This clonotype was seen repeatedly, ten times or more. The V gene is TRBV10-3, the J gene TRBJ1-4, with TRBD1 identical over 11 bases. The ends lost 6 bases at V and 8 bases at J; junction bases unmatched: 5. Germline loops: CDR1 ENHRY, CDR2 SYGVKD. The CDR3 loop spans 14 amino acids. This CDR3 reads CAISRDRGYEKLFF. Here the CDR3 DNA reads TGTGCCATCAGCCGGGACAGGGGGTACGAAAAACTGTTTTTT.

Many counts were recorded for this clonotype. The CDR3 DNA reads TGTGCCAGCAGCTTAGCGGTTGGATCGGGAGGGTACAATGAGCAGTTCTTC. It specifies CASSLAVGSGGYNEQFF. The V and J genes are TRBV7-9 and TRBJ2-1, with 8 bases matching TRBD2. Germline V gene lookup returns CDR1 SEHNR and CDR2 FQNEAQ (reference sequence). The CDR3 runs to 17 residues. V lost 0 bases to trimming and J lost 4 bases; unmatched junction nucleotides: 8.

This clonotype was recorded many times. This chain links TRBV9 with TRBJ2-1; D remains unclear. CDR3 length: 13 residues. V lost 4 bases to trimming and J lost 9 bases, with 14 bases between them. From germline, CDR1 is SGDLS and CDR2 YYNGEE. The CDR3 sequence is CASSPRTTGEQFF. The DNA of the CDR3 is TGTGCCAGCAGCCCTCGTACAACGGGTGAGCAGTTCTTC. Drawing the rest from reference TRBV9 and TRBJ2-1, the complete variable domain is DSGVTQTPKHLITATGQRVTLRCSPRSGDLSVYWYQQSLDQGLQFLIQYYNGEERAKGNILERFSAQQFPDLHSELNLSSLELGDSALYFCASSPRTTGEQFFGPGTRLTVL.

This clonotype showed up many times. The chain has TRBV7-9 and TRBJ2-1; TRBD2 matches 7 bases. Germline-derived CDR1 and CDR2 are SEHNR and FQNEAQ (reference sequence). This CDR3 region has 13 residues. V lost 1 base to trimming and J lost 6 bases; unmatched junction nucleotides: 0. The CDR3 region is CASSLGEGNEQFF. Written as DNA, the CDR3 is TGTGCCAGCAGCTTAGGGGAGGGCAATGAGCAGTTCTTC.

As for this clonotype: A single base separates this from a much larger clone, so it may be a read error. The genes are TRBV5-4 and TRBJ2-1; the D is unclear. The CDR3 has 13 amino acids. The ends were cut back, 4 bases at V and 3 bases at J, with 8 bases in the middle. Germline V CDR1 and CDR2: SGHNT, YYREEE (reference sequence). The CDR3 protein is CASSSTCYNEQFF. Written as DNA, the CDR3 is TGTGCCAGCAGCAGTACTTGCTACAATGAGCAGTTCTTC.

This clonotype showed up many times. The rearrangement uses TRBV27 and TRBJ2-7; D is possibly TRBD1 (5 bases). Trimming pared 4 bases from V and 0 bases from J, leaving 19 bases between. Per the germline V gene, CDR1 is MNHEY and CDR2 is SMNVEV (reference sequence). The CDR3 is 17 residues long. As DNA, the CDR3 is TGTGCCAGCAGTTCCCAGCGACAGAGGTTTACCTCCTACGAGCAGTACTTC. Translation gives CASSSQRQRFTSYEQYF.

This clonotype occurred many times. The chain links TRBV12-3 or TRBV12-4 to TRBJ2-3; possible D gene TRBD2, 5 bases. Trimming left V 4 bases short and J 1 base short, with 6 bases between. The CDR3 runs to 13 residues. In DNA, the CDR3 is TGTGCCAGCAGTTCGCGGGGCACAGATACGCAGTATTTT. Residues: CASSSRGTDTQYF.